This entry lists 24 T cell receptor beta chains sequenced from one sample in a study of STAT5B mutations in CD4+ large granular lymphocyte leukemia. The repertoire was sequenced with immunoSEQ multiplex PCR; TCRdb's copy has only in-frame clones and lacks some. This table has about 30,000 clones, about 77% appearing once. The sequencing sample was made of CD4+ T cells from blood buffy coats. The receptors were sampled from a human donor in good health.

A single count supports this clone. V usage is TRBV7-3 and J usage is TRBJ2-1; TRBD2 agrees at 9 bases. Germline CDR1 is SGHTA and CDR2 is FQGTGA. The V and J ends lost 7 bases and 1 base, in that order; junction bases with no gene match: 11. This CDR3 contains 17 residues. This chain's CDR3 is CASKKFPGLASYNEQFF. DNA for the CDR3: TGTGCCAGCAAGAAATTTCCGGGACTAGCTTCCTACAATGAGCAGTTCTTC.

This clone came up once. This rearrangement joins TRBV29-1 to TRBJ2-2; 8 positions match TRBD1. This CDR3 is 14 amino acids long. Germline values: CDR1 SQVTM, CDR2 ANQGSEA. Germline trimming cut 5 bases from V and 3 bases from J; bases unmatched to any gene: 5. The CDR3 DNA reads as TGCAGCGTTTTTGACAGGGGCGACACCGGGGAGCTGTTTTTT. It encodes CSVFDRGDTGELFF.

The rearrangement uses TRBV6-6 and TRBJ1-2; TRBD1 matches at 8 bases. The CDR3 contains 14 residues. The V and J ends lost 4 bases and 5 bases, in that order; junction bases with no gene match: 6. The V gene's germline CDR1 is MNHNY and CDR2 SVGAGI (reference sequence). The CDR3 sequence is CASSFAGGGYGYTF. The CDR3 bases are TGTGCCAGCAGTTTTGCAGGGGGCGGATATGGCTACACCTTC.

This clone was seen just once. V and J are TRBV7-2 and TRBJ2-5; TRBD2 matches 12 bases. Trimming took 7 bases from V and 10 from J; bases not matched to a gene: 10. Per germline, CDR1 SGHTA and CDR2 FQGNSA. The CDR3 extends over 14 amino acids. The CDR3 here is CASKETSGSHDQYF. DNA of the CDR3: TGTGCCAGCAAAGAGACTAGCGGGAGTCACGACCAGTACTTC.

The CDR3 DNA follows: TGTGCCAGCAGCTTAGGTAGCGGGGGAACAGAGACCCAGTACTTC. Residues: CASSLGSGGTETQYF. The genes are TRBV7-9 and TRBJ2-5, with TRBD2 matching 9 bases. The CDR3 consists of 15 residues. Germline loops: CDR1 SEHNR, CDR2 FQNEAQ (reference sequence). Trimming at V came to 1 base and at J to 4 bases, leaving 4 bases not matched to a gene.

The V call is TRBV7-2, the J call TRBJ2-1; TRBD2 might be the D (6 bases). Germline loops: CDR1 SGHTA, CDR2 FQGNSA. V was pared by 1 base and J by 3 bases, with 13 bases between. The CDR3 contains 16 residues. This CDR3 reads CASSLGALANYNEQFF. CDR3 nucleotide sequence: TGTGCCAGCAGCTTAGGGGCGCTAGCGAACTACAATGAGCAGTTCTTC.

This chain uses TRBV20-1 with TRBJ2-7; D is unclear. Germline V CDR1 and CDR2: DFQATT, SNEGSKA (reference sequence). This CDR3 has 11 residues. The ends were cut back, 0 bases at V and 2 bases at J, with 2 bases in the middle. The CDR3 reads CSARDTYEQYF. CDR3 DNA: TGCAGTGCTAGAGATACCTACGAGCAGTACTTC.

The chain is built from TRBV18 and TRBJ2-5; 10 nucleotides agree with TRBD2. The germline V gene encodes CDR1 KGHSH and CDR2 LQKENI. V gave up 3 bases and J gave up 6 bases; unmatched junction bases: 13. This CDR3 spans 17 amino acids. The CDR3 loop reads CASSPSHSGGMLKTQYF. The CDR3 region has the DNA TGTGCCAGCTCACCGTCACATAGCGGGGGGATGCTGAAGACCCAGTACTTC.

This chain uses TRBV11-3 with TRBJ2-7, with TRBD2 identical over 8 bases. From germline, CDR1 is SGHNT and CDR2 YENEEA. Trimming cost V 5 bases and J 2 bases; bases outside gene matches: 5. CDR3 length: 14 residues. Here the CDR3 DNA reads TGTGCCAGCAGCCCGGGAGCGGGAGCCTACGAGCAGTACTTC. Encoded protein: CASSPGAGAYEQYF.

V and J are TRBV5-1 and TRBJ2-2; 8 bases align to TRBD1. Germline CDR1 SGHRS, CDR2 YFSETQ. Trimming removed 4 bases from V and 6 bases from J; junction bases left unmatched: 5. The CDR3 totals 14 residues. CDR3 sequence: CASSTQQGAGELFF. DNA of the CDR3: TGCGCCAGCAGCACCCAACAGGGGGCCGGGGAGCTGTTTTTT.

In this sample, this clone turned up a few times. The CDR3: CASSPGPGQNTEAFF. CDR3 nucleotides: TGTGCCAGCAGCCCGGGCCCGGGACAGAACACTGAAGCTTTCTTT. The chain couples TRBV9 to TRBJ1-1, with D perhaps matching TRBD1 (6 bases). Germline lookup yields CDR1 SGDLS and CDR2 YYNGEE. The V gene lost 4 bases and the J gene lost 1 base, with 14 bases spanning the gap. The CDR3 is 15 amino acids.

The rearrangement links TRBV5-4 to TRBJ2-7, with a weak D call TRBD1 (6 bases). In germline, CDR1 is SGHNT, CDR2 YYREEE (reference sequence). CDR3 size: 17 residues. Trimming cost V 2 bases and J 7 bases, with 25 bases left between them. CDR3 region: CASSLLGQGPLSREQYF. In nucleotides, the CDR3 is TGTGCCAGCAGCTTATTGGGGCAGGGGCCATTAAGTCGGGAGCAGTACTTC.

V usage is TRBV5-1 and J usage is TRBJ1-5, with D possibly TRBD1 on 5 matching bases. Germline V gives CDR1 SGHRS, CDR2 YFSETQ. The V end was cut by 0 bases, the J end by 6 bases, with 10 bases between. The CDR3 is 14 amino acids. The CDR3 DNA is TGCGCCAGCAGCTTGGTGGGGGGGGGTCAGCCCCAGCATTTT. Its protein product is CASSLVGGGQPQHF.

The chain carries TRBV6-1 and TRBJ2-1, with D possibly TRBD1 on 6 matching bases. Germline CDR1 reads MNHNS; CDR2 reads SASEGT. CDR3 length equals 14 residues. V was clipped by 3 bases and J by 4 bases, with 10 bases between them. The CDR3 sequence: CASSDRGKYNEQFF. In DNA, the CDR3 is TGTGCCAGCAGTGACAGGGGTAAATACAATGAGCAGTTCTTC.

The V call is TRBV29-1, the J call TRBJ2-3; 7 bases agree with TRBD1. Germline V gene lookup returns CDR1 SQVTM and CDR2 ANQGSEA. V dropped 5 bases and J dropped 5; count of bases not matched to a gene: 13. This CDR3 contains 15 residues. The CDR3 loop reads CSVISTGRRVDTQYF. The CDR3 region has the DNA TGCAGCGTTATTTCGACAGGGCGAAGAGTAGATACGCAGTATTTT.

CDR3 in DNA: TGTGCCAGCAACAAACGGGGGGTCGTTGTGGATACGCAGTATTTT. As protein: CASNKRGVVVDTQYF. J is TRBJ2-3 and V is TRBV6-5; 7 positions match TRBD2. The CDR3 contains 15 residues. Trimming removed 7 bases from V and 6 bases from J; junction bases left unmatched: 13. Germline lookup yields CDR1 MNHEY and CDR2 SVGAGI.

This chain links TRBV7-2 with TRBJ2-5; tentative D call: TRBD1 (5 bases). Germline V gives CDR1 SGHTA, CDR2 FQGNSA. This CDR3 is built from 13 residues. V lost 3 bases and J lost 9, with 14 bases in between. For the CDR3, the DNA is TGTGCCAGCAGCTTTAGGCAGGGCGGACCCCAGTACTTC. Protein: CASSFRQGGPQYF. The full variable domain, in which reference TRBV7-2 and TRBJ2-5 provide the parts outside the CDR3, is GAGVSQSPSNKVTEKGKDVELRCDPISGHTALYWYRQSLGQGLEFLIYFQGNSAPDKSGLPSDRFSAERTGGSVSTLTIQRTQQEDSAVYLCASSFRQGGPQYFGPGTRLLVL.

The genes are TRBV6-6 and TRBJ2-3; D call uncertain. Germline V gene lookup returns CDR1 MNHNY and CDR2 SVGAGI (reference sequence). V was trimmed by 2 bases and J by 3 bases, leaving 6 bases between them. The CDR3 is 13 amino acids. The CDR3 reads CASSYDRTDTQYF. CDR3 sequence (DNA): TGTGCCAGCAGTTACGATCGAACAGATACGCAGTATTTT.

CDR3 nucleotide sequence: TGTGCCAGTAGTCCCGCCGGGACAGGGCGTGGGGGCTATGGCTACACCTTC. It encodes CASSPAGTGRGGYGYTF. The chain joins TRBV19 to TRBJ1-2; TRBD1 agrees at 9 bases. The V gene end was trimmed by 5 bases and the J gene end by 4 bases; junction bases not matched to a gene: 14. Germline assignment: CDR1 LNHDA and CDR2 SQIVND (reference sequence). The CDR3 covers 17 residues.

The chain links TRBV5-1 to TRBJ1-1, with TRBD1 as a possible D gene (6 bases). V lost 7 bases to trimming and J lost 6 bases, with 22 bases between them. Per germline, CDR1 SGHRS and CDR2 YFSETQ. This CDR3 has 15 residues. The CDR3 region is CASLPGHRGGAEAFF. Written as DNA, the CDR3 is TGCGCCAGCCTACCGGGACATCGGGGGGGGGCTGAAGCTTTCTTT.

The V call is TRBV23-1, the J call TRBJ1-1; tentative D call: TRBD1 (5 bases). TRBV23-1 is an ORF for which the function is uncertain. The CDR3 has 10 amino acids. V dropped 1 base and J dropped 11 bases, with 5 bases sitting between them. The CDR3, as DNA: TGCGCCAGCAGTCAATACAGGGCTTTCTTT. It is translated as CASSQYRAFF.

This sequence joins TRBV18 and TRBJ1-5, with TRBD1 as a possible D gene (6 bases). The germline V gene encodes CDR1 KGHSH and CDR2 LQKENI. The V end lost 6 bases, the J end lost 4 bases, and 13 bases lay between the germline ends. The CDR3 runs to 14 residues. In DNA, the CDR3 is TGTGCCAGCTCCGAGACAGGACCGAATCAGCCCCAGCATTTT. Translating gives CASSETGPNQPQHF.

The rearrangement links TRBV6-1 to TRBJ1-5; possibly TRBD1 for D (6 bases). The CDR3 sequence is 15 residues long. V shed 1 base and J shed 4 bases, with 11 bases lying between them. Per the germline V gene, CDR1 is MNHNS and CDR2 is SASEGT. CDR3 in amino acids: CASSEDRVKNQPQHF. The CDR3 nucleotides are TGTGCCAGCAGTGAAGACAGGGTGAAAAATCAGCCCCAGCATTTT.

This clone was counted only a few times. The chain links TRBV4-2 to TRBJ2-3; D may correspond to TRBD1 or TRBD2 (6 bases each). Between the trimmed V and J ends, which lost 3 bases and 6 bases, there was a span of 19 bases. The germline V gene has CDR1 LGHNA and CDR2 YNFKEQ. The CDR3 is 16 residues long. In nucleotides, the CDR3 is TGTGCCAGCAGCCAGACAGCGACGGGGGCGCAGGATACGCAGTATTTT. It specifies CASSQTATGAQDTQYF.